These 20 T cell receptor beta chains were sequenced from one sample in a study of T cell responses to AZD1222 COVID-19 vaccine. Assay used: immunoSEQ multiplex PCR; TCRdb lists only in-frame clones, some missing. The sample yields tens of thousands of clones, 70% to 90% seen once. The specimen was peripheral blood, collected on day 0 of AZD1222 vaccination. The receptor source for this set is an adult in good health.

This sequence joins TRBV18 and TRBJ2-5; D is uncertain. This CDR3 is built from 17 residues. Germline V CDR1 and CDR2: KGHSH, LQKENI. The ends were cut back, 1 base at V and 1 base at J, with 16 bases in the middle. The CDR3 sequence: CASSPRTMVRVQETQYF. The CDR3 nucleotides are TGTGCCAGCTCACCACGTACGATGGTCCGGGTCCAAGAGACCCAGTACTTC.

This clone was recorded once. The rearrangement joins TRBV5-4 to TRBJ1-2; 10 positions agree with TRBD1. V lost 4 bases, J lost 6 bases, and 12 bases stayed unmatched. Germline values: CDR1 SGHNT, CDR2 YYREEE (reference sequence). The CDR3 extends over 16 amino acids. DNA of the CDR3: TGTGCCAGCAGCCCAGCGACAGGGGGCGAGTGGGATGGCTACACCTTC. This encodes CASSPATGGEWDGYTF.

This sequence joins TRBV29-1 and TRBJ1-2, with 8 bases matching TRBD1. V was pared by 6 bases and J by 7 bases, with 10 bases of the junction left unmatched. Germline loops: CDR1 SQVTM, CDR2 ANQGSEA. CDR3 length equals 13 residues. The CDR3 coding sequence is TGCAGCGTGTTGGAATCAGGGGGCAGTGGCTACACCTTC. Translating gives CSVLESGGSGYTF.

This clone was detected a few times. The chain recombines TRBV5-5 with TRBJ1-1; D is perhaps TRBD1 (6 bases). Germline-derived CDR1 and CDR2 are SGHKS and YYEKEE (reference sequence). The V and J ends lost 6 bases and 8 bases respectively, with 17 bases between them. The CDR3 totals 13 residues. The CDR3: CASTLGGLEEAFF. The CDR3 bases are TGTGCCAGCACCCTAGGGGGACTTGAGGAAGCTTTCTTT.

This sequence joins TRBV10-1 and TRBJ1-1; D remains unclear. This CDR3 comprises 13 residues. The germline gives CDR1 WNHNN, CDR2 SYGVQD (reference sequence). The ends were cut back, 1 base at V and 0 bases at J, with 3 bases in the middle. Written as DNA, the CDR3 is TGCGCCAGCAGTGAGTGGGTGAACACTGAAGCTTTCTTT. Amino acid sequence: CASSEWVNTEAFF.

The chain is built from TRBV10-3 and TRBJ1-3; 12 bases agree with TRBD1. This CDR3 is built from 17 residues. The germline gives CDR1 ENHRY, CDR2 SYGVKD. The V and J ends lost 2 bases and 5 bases, in that order; junction bases with no gene match: 7. The CDR3 here is CAISENRDRGLRNTIYF. The CDR3 DNA is TGTGCCATCAGTGAGAACCGGGACAGGGGGCTGAGAAACACCATATATTTT.

V gene TRBV18 combines with J gene TRBJ2-5; 13 bases fit TRBD2. This CDR3 is built from 17 residues. J gave up 1 base and V 3 bases, and 5 bases lay outside the gene matches. In germline, CDR1 is KGHSH, CDR2 LQKENI. CDR3 DNA: TGTGCCAGCTCACCCCGCGGACTAGCGGGGGCCCAAGAGACCCAGTACTTC. Translating it yields CASSPRGLAGAQETQYF.

This clone has only one observation. This chain connects TRBV6-2 or TRBV6-3 to TRBJ2-7; no clear D. The CDR3 covers 11 residues. The V end lost 5 bases, the J end lost 0 bases, and 2 bases lay between the germline ends. Germline V gene lookup returns CDR1 MNHEY and CDR2 SVGEGT. Here the CDR3 reads CASSVSYEQYF. For the CDR3, the DNA is TGTGCCAGCAGTGTCTCCTACGAGCAGTACTTC.

This chain links TRBV11-2 with TRBJ2-1; D ambiguous. In germline, CDR1 is SGHAT, CDR2 FQNNGV. The V and J ends lost 6 bases and 0 bases respectively, with 9 bases between them. The CDR3 totals 14 residues. CDR3 sequence reads: CASRPGISYNEQFF. The CDR3 DNA sequence: TGTGCCAGCAGGCCGGGCATCTCCTACAATGAGCAGTTCTTC.

A single count supports this clone. The genes are TRBV10-3 and TRBJ2-5; 8 bases fit TRBD2. CDR3 length: 15 residues. The V gene's germline CDR1 is ENHRY and CDR2 SYGVKD. Trimming at V came to 3 bases and at J to 2 bases, leaving 5 bases not matched to a gene. In nucleotides, the CDR3 is TGTGCCATCAGTGACTCAGCGGGGGCACAAGAGACCCAGTACTTC. It yields the protein CAISDSAGAQETQYF.

This rearrangement joins TRBV14 to TRBJ1-2; no firm D call. CDR1 and CDR2 from the germline V gene are SGHDN and FVKESK. V was pared by 1 base and J by 7 bases, with 13 bases between. The CDR3 is made up of 14 amino acids. Here the CDR3 DNA reads TGTGCCAGCAGCCAAGGGGCGACATTCGGTGGCTACACCTTC. Its translation is CASSQGATFGGYTF. Full variable domain (outside the CDR3, taken from reference TRBV14 and TRBJ1-2): EAGVTQFPSHSVIEKGQTVTLRCDPISGHDNLYWYRRVMGKEIKFLLHFVKESKQDESGMPNNRFLAERTGGTYSTLKVQPAELEDSGVYFCASSQGATFGGYTFGSGTRLTVV.

This rearrangement joins TRBV3-1 (or the pseudogene TRBV3-2) to TRBJ1-2, with D unclear. In germline, CDR1 is LGHDT, CDR2 YNNKEL (reference sequence). The CDR3 runs 14 residues. V lost 2 bases and J 0 bases, leaving 7 bases between the germline ends. CDR3 DNA: TGTGCCAGCAGCCAATCCGAGACTAACTATGGCTACACCTTC. It encodes CASSQSETNYGYTF.

This rearrangement joins TRBV5-1 to TRBJ2-7; no clear D. This CDR3 contains 14 residues. Germline V lookup: CDR1 SGHRS, CDR2 YFSETQ. V gave up 0 bases and J gave up 7 bases, with 14 bases separating them. CDR3 residues: CASSLGAPVGEQYF. CDR3 nucleotides: TGCGCCAGCAGCTTGGGGGCCCCAGTTGGGGAGCAGTACTTC.

The J gene is TRBJ2-1, the V gene TRBV4-3; maybe TRBD2 (5 bases). The germline V gene has CDR1 LGHNA and CDR2 YSLEER. The CDR3 spans 16 residues. Trimming removed 1 base from V and 12 bases from J, with 22 bases in between. This CDR3 is CASSQGLGRGGLRQFF. The CDR3 region has the DNA TGCGCCAGCAGCCAAGGTCTAGGGCGTGGCGGGCTTCGGCAGTTCTTC.

This clone was observed once. The chain carries TRBV5-6 and TRBJ1-1; D is unclear. This CDR3 is 16 amino acids long. Trimming stripped 2 bases from V and 3 bases from J, with 17 bases between. Looked up from germline, CDR1 is SGHDT and CDR2 is YYEEEE. The DNA for the CDR3 is TGTGCCAGCAGCTTCGACTGGGGAAAATGGGACACTGAAGCTTTCTTT. Protein: CASSFDWGKWDTEAFF.

This clone was counted only a few times. This sequence joins TRBV4-1 and TRBJ2-2, with D perhaps matching TRBD1 (6 bases). Per germline, CDR1 MGHRA and CDR2 YSYEKL. The CDR3 length is 18 residues. V was pared by 4 bases and J by 0 bases, with 18 bases between. The CDR3 DNA is TGCGCCAGCAGCCTAAGAGGGCAGGGGTTCGCGAACACCGGGGAGCTGTTTTTT. This codes for CASSLRGQGFANTGELFF.

The V gene is TRBV5-5, the J gene TRBJ2-7, with a weak D call TRBD1 (8 bases). This CDR3 has 14 amino acids. Trimming removed 3 bases from V and 2 bases from J, with 12 bases in between. Germline lookup yields CDR1 SGHKS and CDR2 YYEKEE (reference sequence). The CDR3: CASSSQGGPYEQYF. The CDR3 DNA reads as TGTGCCAGCAGCTCACAGGGGGGGCCCTACGAGCAGTACTTC.

Only one count was recorded for this clone. This chain uses TRBV7-6 with TRBJ2-7; 9 nucleotides agree with TRBD1. The CDR3 consists of 17 residues. After removal of 5 bases from V and 5 bases from J, the junction contained 16 bases not matched to a gene. In germline, CDR1 is SGHVS, CDR2 FNYEAQ. CDR3 region: CASSQNLPGQGGHEQYF. The CDR3 DNA reads as TGTGCCAGCAGCCAAAATTTACCGGGACAGGGCGGCCACGAGCAGTACTTC.

The V call is TRBV7-9, the J call TRBJ1-2; 8 positions match TRBD1. After removal of 0 bases from V and 3 bases from J, the junction contained 3 bases not matched to a gene. The CDR3 consists of 15 residues. CDR1 and CDR2 (germline): SEHNR, FQNEAQ (reference sequence). The chain's CDR3 is CASSLADRGDYGYTF. Written as DNA, the CDR3 is TGTGCCAGCAGCTTAGCAGACAGGGGCGACTATGGCTACACCTTC.

This clone was recorded once. The gene calls are TRBV7-2 and TRBJ1-6; 8 positions match TRBD1. The CDR3 sequence is 15 residues long. J lost 10 bases, V lost 6 bases, and 11 bases had no gene match. Germline values: CDR1 SGHTA, CDR2 FQGNSA. In DNA form, the CDR3 reads TGTGCCAGCAGTTATGATCAGGGGGCCGGGTCACCCCTCCACTTT. Encoded protein: CASSYDQGAGSPLHF.